The 2 T cell receptor beta chains presented below share a single source sample, sequenced in a study of response to subunit inactivated influenza vaccine. Via MiXCR, TCRdb re-called the RT-PCR reads, giving one row per CDR3 protein. The data hold 750,000 to 850,000 distinct CDR3 sequences, with 15% to 20% observed a single time. Sequencing used PBMCs from blood, obtained about 5 days after vaccination. These receptors were collected from a man in his fifties or sixties who received an inactivated influenza vaccine.

This clonotype was observed a few times. The chain combines TRBV12-3 or TRBV12-4 with TRBJ1-3, with D possibly being TRBD1 (5 bases). This CDR3 spans 13 amino acids. The V gene lost 7 bases and the J gene lost 4 bases, with 11 bases spanning the gap. The DNA of the CDR3 is TGTGCCAGCACCTCAGGGAGCGGAAACACCATATATTTT. Translating it yields CASTSGSGNTIYF.

This clonotype was found a few times. This chain connects TRBV6-1 to TRBJ2-7; D possibly corresponds to TRBD1 (5 bases). This CDR3 spans 14 amino acids. Germline V gene sequence: CDR1 MNHNS, CDR2 SASEGT. V lost 6 bases and J 1 base, leaving 13 bases between the germline ends. DNA for the CDR3: TGTGCCAGCAGACAACTCGGACAATCCTACGAGCAGTACTTC. This translates into CASRQLGQSYEQYF.